This T cell receptor (beta chain) was identified during a study of cytomegalovirus exposure and HLA in healthy donors. Of note for this clone: Antigen specificity is unknown.

The PCR had 60 Vbeta and 13 Jbeta primers. In the original analysis: The count from a later analysis was 65 million to 90 million unique TCR beta chains, 9 million to 12 million of them shared. Measured with immunoSEQ multiplex PCR; TCRdb has only the in-frame clones, and not every one. V and J calls and clone size come straight from that table; D and trimming were deduced from the DNA. The sample holds some 150,000 clones; around 78% are singletons and the top ten take less than 2%. Trimming stripped 5 bases from V and 3 bases from J, with 4 bases between. The length of the CDR3 is 11 residues. Germline V CDR1 and CDR2: SGHAT, FQNNGV. General study results and limits: An analysis done earlier found most TCR beta V segments productive about 90% or about 30% of the time. Donors were assumed by presence/absence analyses to have roughly uniform sequencing depth. It was approximately 150 TCR beta chains that were listed as cytomegalovirus-associated.

Sequencing used PBMCs. The chain employs TRBV11-2 and TRBJ2-5, with D unclear. The origin of this receptor is a female donor in good health and CMV-seropositive. The CDR3, as DNA: TGTGCCAGCAGCCAAAAAGAGACCCAGTACTTC. Amino acid sequence: CASSQKETQYF.